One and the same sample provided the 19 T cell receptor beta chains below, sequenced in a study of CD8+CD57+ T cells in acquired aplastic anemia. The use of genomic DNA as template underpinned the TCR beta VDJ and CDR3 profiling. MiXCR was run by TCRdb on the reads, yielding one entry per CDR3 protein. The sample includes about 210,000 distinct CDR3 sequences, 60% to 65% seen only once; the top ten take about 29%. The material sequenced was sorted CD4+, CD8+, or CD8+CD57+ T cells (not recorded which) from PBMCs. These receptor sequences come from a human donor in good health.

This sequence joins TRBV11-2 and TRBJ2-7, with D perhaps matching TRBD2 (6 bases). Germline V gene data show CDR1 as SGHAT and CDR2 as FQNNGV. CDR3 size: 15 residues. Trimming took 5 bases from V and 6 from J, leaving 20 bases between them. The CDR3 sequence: CASSVPGLSGPEQYF. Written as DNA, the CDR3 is TGTGCCAGCAGCGTGCCGGGACTTTCGGGACCCGAGCAGTACTTC.

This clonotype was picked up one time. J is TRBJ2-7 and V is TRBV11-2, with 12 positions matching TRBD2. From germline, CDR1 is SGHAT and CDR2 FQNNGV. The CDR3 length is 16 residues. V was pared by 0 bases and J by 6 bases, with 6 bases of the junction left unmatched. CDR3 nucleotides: TGTGCCAGCAGCTTAGAACTAGCGGGAGGTGGTGGCGAGCAGTACTTC. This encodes CASSLELAGGGGEQYF.

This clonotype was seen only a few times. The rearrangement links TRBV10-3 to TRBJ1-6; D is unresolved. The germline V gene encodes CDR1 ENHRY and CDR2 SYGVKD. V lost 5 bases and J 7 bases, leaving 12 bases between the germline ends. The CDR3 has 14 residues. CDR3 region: CAISMTEGNSPLHF. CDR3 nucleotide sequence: TGTGCCATCAGTATGACCGAGGGAAATTCACCCCTCCACTTT.

The CDR3 loop reads CASTPLPGQGGSPLHF. CDR3 sequence (DNA): TGTGCCAGCACCCCCCTGCCGGGACAGGGAGGATCACCCCTCCACTTT. The gene calls are TRBV7-6 and TRBJ1-6; 9 positions agree with TRBD1. After removal of 7 bases from V and 10 bases from J, the junction contained 14 bases not matched to a gene. In germline, CDR1 is SGHVS, CDR2 FNYEAQ. This CDR3 spans 16 amino acids.

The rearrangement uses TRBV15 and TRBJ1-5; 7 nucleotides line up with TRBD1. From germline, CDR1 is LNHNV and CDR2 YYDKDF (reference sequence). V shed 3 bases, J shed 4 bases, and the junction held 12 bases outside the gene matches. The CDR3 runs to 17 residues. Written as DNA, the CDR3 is TGTGCCACCAGCAGGGGGCGTGAGACAGGGAGAAATCAGCCCCAGCATTTT. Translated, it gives CATSRGRETGRNQPQHF.

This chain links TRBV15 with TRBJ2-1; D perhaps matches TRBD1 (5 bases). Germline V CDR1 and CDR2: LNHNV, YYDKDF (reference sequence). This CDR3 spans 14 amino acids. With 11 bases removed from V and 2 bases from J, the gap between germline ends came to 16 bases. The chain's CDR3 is CAVTGAPTYNEQFF. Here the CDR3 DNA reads TGTGCCGTCACAGGAGCTCCCACCTACAATGAGCAGTTCTTC.

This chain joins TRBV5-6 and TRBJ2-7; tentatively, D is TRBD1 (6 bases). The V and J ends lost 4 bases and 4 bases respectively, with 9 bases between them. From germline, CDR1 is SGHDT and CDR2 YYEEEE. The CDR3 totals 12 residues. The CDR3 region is CASSTDRYEQYF. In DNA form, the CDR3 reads TGTGCCAGCAGCACCGACAGGTACGAGCAGTACTTC.

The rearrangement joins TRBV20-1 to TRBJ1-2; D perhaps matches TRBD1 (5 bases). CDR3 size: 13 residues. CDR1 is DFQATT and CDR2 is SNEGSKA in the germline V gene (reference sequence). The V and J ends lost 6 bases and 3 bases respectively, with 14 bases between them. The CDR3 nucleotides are TGCAGTGCCCCTGGGGGGGGGGACTATGGCTACACCTTC. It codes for CSAPGGGDYGYTF.

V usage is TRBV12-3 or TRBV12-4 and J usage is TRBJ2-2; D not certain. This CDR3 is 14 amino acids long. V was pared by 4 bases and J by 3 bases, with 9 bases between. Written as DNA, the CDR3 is TGTGCCAGCAGTTACAGCACTTACACCGGGGAGCTGTTTTTT. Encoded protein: CASSYSTYTGELFF.

The CDR3 loop reads CASSNGERLEQYF. The CDR3, as DNA: TGTGCCAGTAGTAATGGAGAACGGTTGGAGCAGTACTTC. J is TRBJ2-7 and V is TRBV19; D unresolved. The V and J ends lost 4 bases and 7 bases respectively, with 14 bases between them. The CDR3 consists of 13 residues. In germline, CDR1 is LNHDA, CDR2 SQIVND (reference sequence).

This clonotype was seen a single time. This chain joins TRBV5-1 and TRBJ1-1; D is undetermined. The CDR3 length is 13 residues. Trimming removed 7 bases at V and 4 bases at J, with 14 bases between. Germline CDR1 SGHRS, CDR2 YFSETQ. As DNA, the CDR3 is TGCGCCAGCGGTTGGACCTCGGTCACTGAAGCTTTCTTT. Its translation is CASGWTSVTEAFF.

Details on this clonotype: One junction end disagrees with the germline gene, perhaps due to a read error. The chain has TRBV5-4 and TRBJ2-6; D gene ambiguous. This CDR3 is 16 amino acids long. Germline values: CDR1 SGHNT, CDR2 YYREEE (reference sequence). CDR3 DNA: TGTGCCAACAGCCCGGTGGACCGCTCTGGGGCCAACGTCCTGACTTTC. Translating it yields CANSPVDRSGANVLTF.

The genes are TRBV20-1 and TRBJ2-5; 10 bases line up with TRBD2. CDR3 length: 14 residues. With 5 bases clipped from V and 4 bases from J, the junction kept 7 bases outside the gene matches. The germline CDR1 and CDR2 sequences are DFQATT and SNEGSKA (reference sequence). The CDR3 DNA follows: TGCAGTGCTTTCCCGGCTAGCGGGAGAGAGACCCAGTACTTC. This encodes CSAFPASGRETQYF.

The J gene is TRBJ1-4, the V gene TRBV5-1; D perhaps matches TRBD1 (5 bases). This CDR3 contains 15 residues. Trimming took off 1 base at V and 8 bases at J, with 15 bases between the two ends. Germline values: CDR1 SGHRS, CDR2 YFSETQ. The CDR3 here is CASSLKAGGGEKLFF. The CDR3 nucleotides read TGCGCCAGCAGCTTGAAAGCGGGGGGTGGCGAAAAACTGTTTTTT. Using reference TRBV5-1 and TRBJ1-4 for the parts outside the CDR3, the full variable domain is KAGVTQTPRYLIKTRGQQVTLSCSPISGHRSVSWYQQTPGQGLQFLFEYFSETQRNKGNFPGRFSGRQFSNSRSEMNVSTLELGDSALYLCASSLKAGGGEKLFFGSGTQLSVL.

CDR3 sequence: CASSEQTGPLRYF. CDR3 sequence (DNA): TGTGCCAGCAGCGAACAAACGGGCCCTCTCCGGTACTTC. The V call is TRBV7-3, the J call TRBJ2-7; D not certain. There are 13 residues in the CDR3. The ends were cut back, 5 bases at V and 12 bases at J, with 20 bases in the middle. The germline CDR1 and CDR2 sequences are SGHTA and FQGTGA.

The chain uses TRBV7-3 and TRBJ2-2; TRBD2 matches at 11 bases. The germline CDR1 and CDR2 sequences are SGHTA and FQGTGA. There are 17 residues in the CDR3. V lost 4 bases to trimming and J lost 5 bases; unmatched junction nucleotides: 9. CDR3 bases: TGTGCCAGCAGCTCCCTTCTAGCGGGGGGAGGAACCGGGGAGCTGTTTTTT. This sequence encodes CASSSLLAGGGTGELFF.

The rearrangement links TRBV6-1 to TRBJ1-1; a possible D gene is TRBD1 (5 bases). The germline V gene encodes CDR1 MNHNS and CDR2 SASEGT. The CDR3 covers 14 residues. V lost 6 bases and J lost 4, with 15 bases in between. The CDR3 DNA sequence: TGTGCCAGCAGCAGGTCGGCAGGGAGCACTGAAGCTTTCTTT. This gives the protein CASSRSAGSTEAFF.

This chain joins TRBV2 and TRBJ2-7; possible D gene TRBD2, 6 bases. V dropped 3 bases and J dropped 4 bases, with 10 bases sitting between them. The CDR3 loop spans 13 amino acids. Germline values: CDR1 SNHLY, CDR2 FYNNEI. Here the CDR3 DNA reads TGTGCCAGCAGTGACCCGGGAGTATACGAGCAGTACTTC. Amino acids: CASSDPGVYEQYF.

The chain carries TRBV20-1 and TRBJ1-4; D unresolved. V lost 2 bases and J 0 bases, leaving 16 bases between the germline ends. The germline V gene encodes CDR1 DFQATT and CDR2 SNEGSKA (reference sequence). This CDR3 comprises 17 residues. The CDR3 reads CSARYQAFPATNEKLFF. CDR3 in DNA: TGCAGTGCTAGATACCAGGCCTTCCCCGCAACTAATGAAAAACTGTTTTTT.